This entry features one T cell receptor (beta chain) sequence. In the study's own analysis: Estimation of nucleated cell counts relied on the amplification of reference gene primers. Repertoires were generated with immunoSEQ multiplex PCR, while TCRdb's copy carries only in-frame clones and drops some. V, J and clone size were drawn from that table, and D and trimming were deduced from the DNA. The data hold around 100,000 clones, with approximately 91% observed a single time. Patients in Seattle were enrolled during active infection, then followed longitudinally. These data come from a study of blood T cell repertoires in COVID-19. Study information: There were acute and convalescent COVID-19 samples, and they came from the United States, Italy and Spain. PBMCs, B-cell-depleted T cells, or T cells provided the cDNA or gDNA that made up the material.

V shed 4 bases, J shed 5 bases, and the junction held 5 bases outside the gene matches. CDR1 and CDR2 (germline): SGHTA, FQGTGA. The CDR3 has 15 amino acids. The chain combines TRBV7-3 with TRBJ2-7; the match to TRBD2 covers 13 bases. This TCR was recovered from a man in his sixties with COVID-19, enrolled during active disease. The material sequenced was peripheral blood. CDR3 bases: TGTGCCAGCAGCTCTGGACTAGCGGGAGCAGACGAGCAGTACTTC. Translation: CASSSGLAGADEQYF.